The present T cell receptor beta chain was sequenced within a study of read filtering for tumor transcriptome and immune sequencing. Study at large: RNA-seq yielded only roughly 75 to 1273 TCR reads, IR-seq about 3.5 to 10.27 million.

The library was built from 400 ng RNA with molecular barcoded adaptors for alpha/delta and beta/gamma chains. TCRdb processed the reads anew with MiXCR; each CDR3 protein has one entry. This sample has 37,000 or so distinct CDR3 sequences, with approximately 14% found just once. Study results and caveats: The CD138-negative fraction was mixed bone marrow immune cells, not pure T cells.

On this clonotype: The antigen is undetermined.

After removal of 2 bases from V and 1 base from J, the junction contained 6 bases not matched to a gene. This CDR3 is 15 amino acids long. The V gene's germline CDR1 is DFQATT and CDR2 SNEGSKA (reference sequence). The receptor was isolated from a donor at least 40 years old with multiple myeloma. Sequenced sample: a population of CD138-negative cells sorted from bone marrow. V gene TRBV20-1 combines with J gene TRBJ1-1, with 8 bases matching TRBD1. Here the CDR3 reads CSARPGQGANTEAFF. CDR3 DNA: TGCAGTGCTAGACCGGGTCAGGGGGCGAACACTGAAGCTTTCTTT.